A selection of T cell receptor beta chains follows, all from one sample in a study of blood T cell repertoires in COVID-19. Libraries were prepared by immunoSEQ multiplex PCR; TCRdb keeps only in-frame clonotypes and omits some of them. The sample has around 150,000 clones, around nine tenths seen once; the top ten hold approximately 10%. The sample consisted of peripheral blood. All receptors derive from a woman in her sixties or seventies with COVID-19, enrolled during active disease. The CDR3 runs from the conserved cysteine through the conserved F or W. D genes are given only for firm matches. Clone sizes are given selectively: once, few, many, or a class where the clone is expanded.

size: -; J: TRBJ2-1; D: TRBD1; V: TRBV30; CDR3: CAWTNPTGIEQFF; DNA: TGTGCCTGGACAAACCCGACAGGGATTGAGCAGTTCTTC
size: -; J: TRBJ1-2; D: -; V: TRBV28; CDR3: CASSRQGNYGYTF; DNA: TGTGCCAGCAGTCGGCAGGGGAACTATGGCTACACCTTC
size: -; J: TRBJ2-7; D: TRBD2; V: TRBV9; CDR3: CASSVTGTSGIEQYF; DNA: TGTGCCAGCAGCGTAACGGGGACTAGCGGGATCGAGCAGTACTTC
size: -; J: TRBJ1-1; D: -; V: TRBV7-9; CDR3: CASSPARSGAFF; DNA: TGTGCCAGCAGCCCGGCCCGTTCGGGGGCTTTCTTT
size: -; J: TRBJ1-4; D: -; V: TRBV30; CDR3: CAWSALSNEKLFF; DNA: TGTGCCTGGAGTGCCCTCAGTAATGAAAAACTGTTTTTT
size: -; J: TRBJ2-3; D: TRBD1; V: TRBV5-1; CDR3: CASSLETGAMDTQYF; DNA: TGCGCCAGCAGCTTGGAAACAGGGGCGATGGATACGCAGTATTTT
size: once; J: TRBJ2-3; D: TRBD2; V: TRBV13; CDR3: CASSSTRGGITDTQYF; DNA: TGTGCCAGCAGCTCCACGCGGGGGGGTATCACAGATACGCAGTATTTT
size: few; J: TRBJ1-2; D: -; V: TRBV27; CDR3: CASSPRGGGGYTF; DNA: TGTGCCAGCAGTCCCCGGGGGGGTGGTGGCTACACCTTC
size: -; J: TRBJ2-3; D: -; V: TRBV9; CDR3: CASSALLGAGTDTQYF; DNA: TGTGCCAGCAGCGCCCTCTTGGGCGCCGGCACAGATACGCAGTATTTT
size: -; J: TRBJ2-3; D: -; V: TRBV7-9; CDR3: CASSLSRYSTDTQYF; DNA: TGTGCCAGCAGCTTAAGCCGGTATAGCACAGATACGCAGTATTTT
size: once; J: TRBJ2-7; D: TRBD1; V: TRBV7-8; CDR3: CASSPGTGRAYEQYF; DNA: TGTGCCAGCAGCCCCGGGACAGGGAGAGCCTACGAGCAGTACTTC
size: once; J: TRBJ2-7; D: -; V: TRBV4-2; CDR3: CASSWGGSRADSYEQYF; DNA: TGTGCCAGCAGCTGGGGCGGCAGCAGGGCCGACTCCTACGAGCAGTACTTC
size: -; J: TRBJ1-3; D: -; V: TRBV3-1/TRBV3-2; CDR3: CASSQDSRYSGNTIYF; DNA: TGTGCCAGCAGCCAAGATTCGAGGTACTCTGGAAACACCATATATTTT
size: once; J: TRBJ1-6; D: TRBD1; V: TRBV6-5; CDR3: CASSYAGQGGTPLHF; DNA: TGTGCCAGCAGTTACGCGGGACAGGGAGGGACACCCCTCCACTTT
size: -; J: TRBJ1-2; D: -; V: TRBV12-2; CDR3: CASRLAKATERRLETYGYTF; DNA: TGTGCAAGTCGCTTAGCCAAAGCGACAGAACGACGGTTGGAGACCTATGGCTACACCTTC
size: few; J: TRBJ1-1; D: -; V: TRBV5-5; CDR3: CASSFRPGTEAFF; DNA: TGTGCCAGCAGCTTCCGTCCAGGTACTGAAGCTTTCTTT
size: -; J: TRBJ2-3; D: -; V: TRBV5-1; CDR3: CASSSGTVAPDTQYF; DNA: TGCGCCAGCAGTAGTGGGACTGTAGCCCCCGATACGCAGTATTTT
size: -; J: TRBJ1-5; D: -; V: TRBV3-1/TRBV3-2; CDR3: CASSQGRVQPQHF; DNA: TGTGCCAGCAGCCAGGGGAGGGTTCAGCCCCAGCATTTT
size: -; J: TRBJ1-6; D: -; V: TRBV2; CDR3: CASSEESSSNSPLHF; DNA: TGTGCCAGCAGTGAAGAGTCTAGCAGTAATTCACCCCTCCACTTT
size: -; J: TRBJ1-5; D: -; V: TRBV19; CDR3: CASSTQSQPQHF; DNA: TGTGCCAGTAGTACTCAGTCTCAGCCCCAGCATTTT
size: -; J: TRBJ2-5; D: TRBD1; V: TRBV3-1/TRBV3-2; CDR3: CASSQGTGHQETQYF; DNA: TGTGCCAGCAGCCAAGGGACAGGGCACCAAGAGACCCAGTACTTC
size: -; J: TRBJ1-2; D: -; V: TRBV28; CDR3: CASRYRVGTYGYTF; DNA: TGTGCCAGCAGGTACCGCGTGGGCACCTATGGCTACACCTTC
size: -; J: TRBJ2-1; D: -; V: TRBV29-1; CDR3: CSVEGARVHEQFF; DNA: TGCAGCGTTGAGGGGGCGCGGGTCCATGAGCAGTTCTTC
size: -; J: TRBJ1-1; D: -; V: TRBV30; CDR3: CALNLGHSHTEAFF; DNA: TGTGCCTTAAATCTTGGACACAGCCACACTGAAGCTTTCTTT
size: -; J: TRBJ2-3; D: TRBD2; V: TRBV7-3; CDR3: CASSGTSGTDTQYF; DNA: TGTGCCAGCAGTGGGACTAGCGGCACAGATACGCAGTATTTT
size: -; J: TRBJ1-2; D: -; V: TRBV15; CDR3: CATSRGDPGHPNYGYTF; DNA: TGTGCCACCAGCAGAGGGGACCCGGGACACCCAAACTATGGCTACACCTTC
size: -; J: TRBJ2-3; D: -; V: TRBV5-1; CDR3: CASSLELLSTDTQYF; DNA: TGCGCCAGCAGCTTGGAGCTCCTTAGCACAGATACGCAGTATTTT
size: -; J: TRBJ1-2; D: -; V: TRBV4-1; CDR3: CASSHPGTLNYGYTF; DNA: TGCGCCAGCAGCCATCCCGGGACATTGAACTATGGCTACACCTTC
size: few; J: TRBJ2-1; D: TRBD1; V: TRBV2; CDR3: CAGTGLPYNEQFF; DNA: TGTGCTGGGACAGGGTTGCCCTACAATGAGCAGTTCTTC
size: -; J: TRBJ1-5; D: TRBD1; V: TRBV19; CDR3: CASSLDREGGQPQHF; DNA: TGTGCCAGTAGTCTTGACAGGGAAGGAGGACAGCCCCAGCATTTT
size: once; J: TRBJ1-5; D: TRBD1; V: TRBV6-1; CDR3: CASSVGTGDRNQPQHF; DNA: TGTGCCAGCAGTGTTGGGACAGGGGATCGCAATCAGCCCCAGCATTTT
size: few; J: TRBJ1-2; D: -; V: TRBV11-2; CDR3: CASSLSRVKGYTF; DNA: TGTGCCAGCAGCTTATCCAGGGTAAAGGGCTACACCTTC
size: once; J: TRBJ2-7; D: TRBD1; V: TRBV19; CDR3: CASSISPGQSYEQYF; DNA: TGTGCCAGTAGTATAAGTCCGGGACAGTCCTACGAGCAGTACTTC
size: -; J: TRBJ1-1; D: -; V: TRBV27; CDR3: CASSQTPRGTEAFF; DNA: TGTGCCAGCAGTCAAACCCCCCGCGGCACTGAAGCTTTCTTT
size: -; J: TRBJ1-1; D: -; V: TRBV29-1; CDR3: CSVAKGGNTEAFF; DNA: TGCAGCGTCGCAAAGGGAGGAAACACTGAAGCTTTCTTT
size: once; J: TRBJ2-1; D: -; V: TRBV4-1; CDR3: CASSHPNSNEQFF; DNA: TGCGCCAGCAGCCATCCAAATTCCAATGAGCAGTTCTTC
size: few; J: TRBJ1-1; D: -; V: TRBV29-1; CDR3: CSVEDQGGTEAFF; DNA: TGCAGCGTTGAAGATCAGGGAGGCACTGAAGCTTTCTTT
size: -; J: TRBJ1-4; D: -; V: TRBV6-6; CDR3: CASSYRGTNEKLFF; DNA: TGTGCCAGCAGTTACCGGGGAACTAATGAAAAACTGTTTTTT